This T cell receptor (beta chain) was found in a study of cytomegalovirus exposure and HLA in healthy donors. Study-wide results and caveats: Earlier analysis yielded a pattern in which most TCR beta V segments were productive about 90% or about 30% of the time.

PCR employed 60 Vbeta and 13 Jbeta primers. Data came from immunoSEQ multiplex PCR; TCRdb stores just in-frame clones and leaves some out. The sample yields more than 110,000 clones, 60% to 80% seen once. A note on this clone: The antigen remains unidentified.

In nominal health when sampled, donors likely had unrecorded immune exposures nonetheless. CDR1 is WSHSY, CDR2 SAAADI, per germline. There are 16 residues in the CDR3. V was clipped by 4 bases and J by 0 bases, with 14 bases between them. The V and J genes are TRBV10-2 and TRBJ2-3; D ambiguous. The sample taken for sequencing was PBMCs. The TCR was taken from a woman younger than 45 in good health and CMV-seronegative. This CDR3 reads CASSGGRGRSTDTQYF. For the CDR3, the DNA is TGCGCCAGCAGTGGAGGCAGAGGTCGAAGCACAGATACGCAGTATTTT.